The next 6 T cell receptor beta chains were all read from a single sample in a study of T cell changes during pregnancy in multiple sclerosis. Produced via immunoSEQ multiplex PCR; TCRdb's table is partial and in-frame only. The sample shows fewer than 55,000 clones, around 90% of them seen only once. The sample consisted of CD4+ T cells from peripheral blood mononuclear cells, taken in the third trimester of pregnancy. These receptors were collected from a female donor with multiple sclerosis, enrolled in a pregnancy study.

V gene TRBV7-9 combines with J gene TRBJ1-4; 8 bases fit TRBD1. Germline V gives CDR1 SEHNR, CDR2 FQNEAQ (reference sequence). V lost 1 base, J lost 5 bases, and 0 bases stayed unmatched. The CDR3 totals 14 residues. CDR3 nucleotide sequence: TGTGCCAGCAGCTTAGACAGGGGGAATGAAAAACTGTTTTTT. This sequence encodes CASSLDRGNEKLFF.

The chain couples TRBV4-1 to TRBJ2-1; D is possibly TRBD2 (6 bases). Germline-derived CDR1 and CDR2 are MGHRA and YSYEKL. Trimming pared 2 bases from V and 0 bases from J, leaving 14 bases between. The CDR3 spans 17 residues. CDR3 sequence reads: CASSQPTSRSSYNEQFF. CDR3 coding DNA: TGCGCCAGCAGCCAACCCACTAGCCGGAGCTCCTACAATGAGCAGTTCTTC.

This clone was found once. The V call is TRBV29-1, the J call TRBJ1-2; 7 bases are a match to TRBD1. V shed 2 bases and J 7 bases; nucleotides not matched to a gene: 4. Germline CDR1 reads SQVTM; CDR2 reads ANQGSEA. The CDR3 spans 12 residues. The CDR3 is CSVEHQGVGYTF. The CDR3 region has the DNA TGCAGCGTTGAACACCAGGGGGTTGGCTACACCTTC.

This chain connects TRBV5-1 to TRBJ2-2, with D perhaps matching TRBD2 (6 bases). Germline CDR1 and CDR2: SGHRS and YFSETQ. The CDR3 spans 16 residues. V lost 3 bases to trimming and J lost 6 bases, with 18 bases between them. CDR3 region: CASSSGDWGRAGELFF. The CDR3 DNA is TGCGCCAGCAGCTCCGGGGACTGGGGTCGGGCCGGGGAGCTGTTTTTT.

This clone was counted only a few times. For the CDR3, the DNA is TGTGCCAGTAGTATAGAGACAGGGGGCGCGGGGACTGAAGCTTTCTTT. Its protein product is CASSIETGGAGTEAFF. The V and J genes are TRBV19 and TRBJ1-1; TRBD1 aligns across 10 bases. V lost 0 bases, J lost 5 bases, and 6 bases stayed unmatched. The CDR3 has 16 residues. In germline, CDR1 is LNHDA, CDR2 SQIVND (reference sequence).

The chain couples TRBV15 to TRBJ1-5, with 7 positions matching TRBD1. Germline CDR1 and CDR2: LNHNV and YYDKDF (reference sequence). This CDR3 region has 16 residues. V dropped 3 bases and J dropped 2; count of bases not matched to a gene: 7. The CDR3: CATSSVGGPGNQPQHF. In nucleotides, the CDR3 is TGTGCCACCAGCAGCGTAGGGGGCCCCGGCAATCAGCCCCAGCATTTT.